A selection of T cell receptor beta chains follows, all from one sample in a study of T cell responses to AZD1222 COVID-19 vaccine. TCRdb's copy holds only in-frame clones and misses some; the assay was immunoSEQ multiplex PCR. The sample holds 150,000 or so clones, roughly nine tenths seen once. Material: peripheral blood, obtained 28 days after the second AZD1222 dose. All receptors come from an adult who received the AZD1222 COVID-19 vaccine. Each CDR3 is given with its conserved first and last residue. A D gene is named only where the DNA matches it firmly. Size values are once, few and many counts, or a class for expanded clones, and some rows have none.

TRBV6-2/TRBV6-3	TRBJ1-5	NA	TRBD1	TGTGCCAGCAGTTACACAGGGGGTTATCAGCCCCAGCATTTT	CASSYTGGYQPQHF
TRBV19	TRBJ2-1	NA	NA	TGTGCCAGTAGTATAACGGCCCCCGGGGCCCACAATGAGCAGTTCTTC	CASSITAPGAHNEQFF
TRBV2	TRBJ2-7	NA	NA	TGTGCCAGCAGTCACACTGGTTCCAGGCCCGAACCCTACGAGCAGTACTTC	CASSHTGSRPEPYEQYF
TRBV11-2	TRBJ1-2	NA	NA	TGTGCCAGCAGCTTAGTTTCCAGATTTAACTATGGCTACACCTTC	CASSLVSRFNYGYTF
TRBV9	TRBJ1-4	NA	NA	TGTGCCAGCAGCGTAGTCGAGCGGGGCCTCGAAAAACTGTTTTTT	CASSVVERGLEKLFF
TRBV3-1/TRBV3-2	TRBJ2-7	NA	TRBD2	TGTGCCAGCAGCCCCGGACTAGCGTCTACCTACGAGCAGTACTTC	CASSPGLASTYEQYF
TRBV30	TRBJ1-2	once	NA	TGTGCCTGGATAACAGGGTTGGGGCCTAGCGGCTACACCTTC	CAWITGLGPSGYTF
TRBV5-4	TRBJ1-1	NA	NA	TGTGCCAGCAGCTTGACACCCACTATGAACACTGAAGCTTTCTTT	CASSLTPTMNTEAFF
TRBV18	TRBJ2-5	NA	TRBD2	TGTGCCAGCTCACCACAAGCTAGCGGGGGGAAAGAGACCCAGTACTTC	CASSPQASGGKETQYF
TRBV30	TRBJ1-1	NA	NA	TGTGCCTGGAGTGTTTGGGGCAGGGAGGACACTGAAGCTTTCTTT	CAWSVWGREDTEAFF
TRBV27	TRBJ1-2	NA	NA	TGTGCCAGCAGTTTCTTCGGGAGCCCCGATGGCTACACCTTC	CASSFFGSPDGYTF
TRBV4-1	TRBJ1-3	NA	NA	TGCGCCAGCAGCCAAGATCGGGGTCCAGGAAACACCATATATTTT	CASSQDRGPGNTIYF
TRBV5-1	TRBJ1-4	NA	TRBD1	TGCGCCAGCAGCTTGGCCGGGGGACAGGGGCAAAAACTGTTTTTT	CASSLAGGQGQKLFF
TRBV6-2/TRBV6-3	TRBJ2-1	NA	NA	TGTGCCAGCAGCCGCGAGGGGGAAGTCCATGAGCAGTTCTTC	CASSREGEVHEQFF
TRBV19	TRBJ2-7	NA	TRBD2	TGTGCCACGAGAGAGACTAGCGGGTTAAGTGAGCAGTACTTC	CATRETSGLSEQYF
TRBV30	TRBJ1-5	NA	TRBD1	TGTGCCTGGAGGGTTACAGGGGGAGGAGGCAATCAGCCCCAGCATTTT	CAWRVTGGGGNQPQHF
TRBV19	TRBJ2-1	NA	TRBD2	TGTGCCAGTAGTCCACTAGCGGGAGTTAAGAATGAGCAGTTCTTC	CASSPLAGVKNEQFF
TRBV18	TRBJ2-7	NA	NA	TGTGCCAGCTCACCACCAGGGACGAGCGAGCAGTACTTC	CASSPPGTSEQYF
TRBV7-2	TRBJ1-6	NA	NA	TGTGCCAGCAGCTTGACAAATTCACCCCTCCACTTT	CASSLTNSPLHF
TRBV15	TRBJ1-2	NA	NA	TGTGCCACCAGCAGAGGGCCCCGATATGGCTACACCTTC	CATSRGPRYGYTF
TRBV6-4	TRBJ2-3	NA	TRBD1	TGTGCCTCCTCGACGTCAGGGGGCGAGGGGGATACGCAGTATTTT	CASSTSGGEGDTQYF
TRBV7-2	TRBJ1-4	NA	NA	TGTGCCAGCAGCGTCCTAGGGGGGCAGGAAAAACTGTTTTTT	CASSVLGGQEKLFF
TRBV18	TRBJ1-5	NA	NA	TGTGCCAGCTCACCTACAGGGTACAATCAGCCCCAGCATTTT	CASSPTGYNQPQHF
TRBV7-9	TRBJ1-3	NA	NA	TGTGCCAGCGATAGAACAGGCGTTGGAAACACCATATATTTT	CASDRTGVGNTIYF
TRBV30	TRBJ1-3	once	TRBD1	TGTGCCTGGAGTGTCGGACAGGGCGCAGGAAACACCATATATTTT	CAWSVGQGAGNTIYF
TRBV7-6	TRBJ2-3	NA	NA	TGTGCCAGCAGCTTAGGGGGCGGAGGGGTATCAAGAGATACGCAGTATTTT	CASSLGGGGVSRDTQYF
TRBV5-6	TRBJ1-4	NA	NA	TGTGCCAGCAGCTTGCAGGCCCCCGGGGCTAATGAAAAACTGTTTTTT	CASSLQAPGANEKLFF
TRBV5-1	TRBJ1-2	NA	TRBD1	TGCGCCAGCAGCTACGTAAGGACAGGGGGCAGCTACACCTTC	CASSYVRTGGSYTF